The 12 T cell receptor beta chains listed next were all sequenced from one sample in a study of CXCR3-negative and CXCR3-positive naive CD8 T cells. It was by 5' RACE with UMI labels that the TRB cDNA libraries were prepared. Reprocessing the 5' RACE reads, TCRdb reports a single entry for every CDR3 protein and omits DNA. The specimen's table records some 130,000 distinct CDR3 sequences. Sequenced material: naive CXCR3- CD8+ T cells from blood. Subset specified: CD45RO-CCR7+CD27+CD95- naive CD8+ T cells lacking CXCR3 (TNR3-). All receptors come from a human donor in good health. Some clones in this sample may be carry-over from other donors' samples.

The chain couples TRBV5-1 to TRBJ2-7; checking the TCRdb D call of TRBD1 is not possible without DNA. CDR1 and CDR2 (germline): SGHRS, YFSETQ. CDR3 length equals 15 residues. The chain's CDR3 is CASHRGTVESYEQYF.

The rearrangement links TRBV9 to TRBJ1-1; TCRdb designates TRBD1, a call that cannot be tested without DNA. Per germline, CDR1 SGDLS and CDR2 YYNGEE. The CDR3 is made up of 15 amino acids. The CDR3 here is CASSVGPGGGTEAFF.

This chain joins TRBV6-2 or TRBV6-3 and TRBJ1-1; no DNA is available, so the TRBD1 call from TCRdb remains unchecked. Germline CDR1 and CDR2: MNHEY and SVGEGT. The CDR3 covers 14 residues. CDR3 sequence: CASGIRQGNTEAFF.

The chain links TRBV9 to TRBJ2-1; the D gene TCRdb calls, TRBD2, cannot be checked with no DNA. Germline CDR1 and CDR2: SGDLS and YYNGEE. There are 14 residues in the CDR3. CDR3 sequence: CASTRTSGGSEQFF.

The rearrangement links TRBV12-3 or TRBV12-4 to TRBJ2-1; lacking DNA, the TRBD1 call made by TCRdb goes unchecked. The CDR3 covers 13 residues. The CDR3 region is CASSPGSGNEQFF.

V gene TRBV6-5 combines with J gene TRBJ2-3; the TCRdb D gene call, TRBD2, has no DNA to confirm it. CDR1 is MNHEY and CDR2 is SVGAGI in the germline V gene. The CDR3 runs to 16 residues. This CDR3 reads CASSSVAGVVADTQYF.

The chain joins TRBV29-1 to TRBJ2-3. Germline V CDR1 and CDR2: SQVTM, ANQGSEA. This CDR3 region has 12 residues. CDR3 sequence reads: CSVGLATDTQYF.

The chain joins TRBV28 to TRBJ2-7; TCRdb lists TRBD1, though no DNA is available to test this call. Germline assignment: CDR1 MDHEN and CDR2 SYDVKM. The CDR3 is 17 amino acids. CDR3 in amino acids: CASSLGRGRRKGYEQYF.

V gene TRBV20-1 combines with J gene TRBJ2-3; the D call from TCRdb, TRBD2, cannot be confirmed without DNA. The CDR3 totals 17 residues. Germline assignment: CDR1 DFQATT and CDR2 SNEGSKA (reference sequence). The CDR3 reads CSAELVSGLPVADTQYF.

The V gene is TRBV6-2 or TRBV6-3, the J gene TRBJ2-7; the D call of TRBD1 rests on TCRdb alone, since no DNA is present to check it. The germline CDR1 and CDR2 sequences are MNHEY and SVGEGT. The CDR3 runs 14 residues. The CDR3 here is CASSEGLAPGEQYF.

The V and J genes are TRBV28 and TRBJ2-1. CDR1 is MDHEN, CDR2 SYDVKM, per germline. The CDR3 is 13 amino acids. The CDR3 reads CASGQISYNEQFF.

This rearrangement joins TRBV21-1 to TRBJ2-7; TCRdb lists TRBD2, though no DNA is available to test this call. TRBV21-1 is listed as a pseudogene. The CDR3 has 18 residues. CDR3 sequence: CASSSEIPSLVRVYEQYF.